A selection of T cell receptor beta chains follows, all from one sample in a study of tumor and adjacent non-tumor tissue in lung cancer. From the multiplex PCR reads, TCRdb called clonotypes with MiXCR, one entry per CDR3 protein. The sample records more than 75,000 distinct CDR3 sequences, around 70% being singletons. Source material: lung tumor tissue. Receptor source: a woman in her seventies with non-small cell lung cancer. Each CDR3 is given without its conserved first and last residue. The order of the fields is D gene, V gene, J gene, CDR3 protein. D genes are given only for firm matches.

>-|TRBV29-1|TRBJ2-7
SVTLLGDEKC
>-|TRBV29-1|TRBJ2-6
SAQGLFPSGANVLT
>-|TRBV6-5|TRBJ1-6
ASSYSGRLNSPLH
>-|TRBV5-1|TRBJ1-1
ASTLVGVSGTEAF
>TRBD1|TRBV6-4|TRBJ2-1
ASSDTGGRNNEQF
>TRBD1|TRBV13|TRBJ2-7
PSSLEGQDYEQY
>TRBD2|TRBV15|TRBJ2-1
ATNRERSGRSPNEQF
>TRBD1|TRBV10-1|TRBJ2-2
ASSESLMGQNTWELF
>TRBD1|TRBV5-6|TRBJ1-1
ASSPYHMGQMSTEVF
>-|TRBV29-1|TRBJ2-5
SFMATQLQETRY
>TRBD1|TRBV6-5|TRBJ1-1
ASSYSRTGGLIAEDF
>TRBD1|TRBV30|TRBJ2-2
VWSYRDRVTGELF
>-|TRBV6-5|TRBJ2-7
ASSYSTGTTYEKY
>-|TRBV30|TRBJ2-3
AWGGPDTQY
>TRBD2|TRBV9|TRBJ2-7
ASSFTGGAWQY
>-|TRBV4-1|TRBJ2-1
TSSQGRTRGDEQF
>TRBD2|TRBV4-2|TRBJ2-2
ASSQRLAANTGELF
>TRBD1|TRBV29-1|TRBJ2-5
CAPSLGQGYETRY
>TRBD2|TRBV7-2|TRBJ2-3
ASRGWGLAGVRADTQY
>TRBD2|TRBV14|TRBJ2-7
ASSQLAGEGYEQY
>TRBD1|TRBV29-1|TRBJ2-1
SAGVAGDRGNEQF
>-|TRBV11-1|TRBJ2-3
ASNKPNGVGDTQY
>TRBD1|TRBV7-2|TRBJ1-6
ASLVSGGGSSLH
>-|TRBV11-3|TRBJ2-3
TSSLTMGDTQY
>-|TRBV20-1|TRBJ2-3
SASDPTSPFTNTQY
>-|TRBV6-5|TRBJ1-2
ASTYQTGVNGYT
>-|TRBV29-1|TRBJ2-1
SVRLDPANEQF
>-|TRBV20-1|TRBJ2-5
SAIDPRETQY
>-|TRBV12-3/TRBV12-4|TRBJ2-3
ASNPPEETSNTDTQY
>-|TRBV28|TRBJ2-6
ASRPIPGSGAGADVLT
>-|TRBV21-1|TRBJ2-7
ASSRTGRMESYEQY
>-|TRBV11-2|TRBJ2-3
ASSAGFESSTDTQY
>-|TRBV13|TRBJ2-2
ASSYTGNVGELF
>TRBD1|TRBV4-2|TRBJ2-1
ASSHRTGGTDSKQF
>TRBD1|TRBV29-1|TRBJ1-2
SAMTGEAGFAYGYT
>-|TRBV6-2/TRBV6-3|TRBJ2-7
ASSDPRGLAHGQY
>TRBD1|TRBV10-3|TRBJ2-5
AIRDRGETQY
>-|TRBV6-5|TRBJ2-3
ASSYTFMNTDTQY